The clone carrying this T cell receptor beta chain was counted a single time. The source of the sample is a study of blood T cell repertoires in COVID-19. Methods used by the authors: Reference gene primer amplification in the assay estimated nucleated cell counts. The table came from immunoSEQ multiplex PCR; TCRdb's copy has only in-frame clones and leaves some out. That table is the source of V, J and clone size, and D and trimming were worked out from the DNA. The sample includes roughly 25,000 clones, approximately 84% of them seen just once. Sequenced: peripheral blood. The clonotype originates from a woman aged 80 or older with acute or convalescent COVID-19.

CDR3 nucleotides: TGTGCCAGCCGACCGGGGGTCAATCAGCCCCAGCATTTT. Its translation is CASRPGVNQPQHF. The chain carries TRBV7-2 and TRBJ1-5; possibly TRBD1 for D (5 bases). The CDR3 sequence is 13 residues long. The V and J ends lost 8 bases and 3 bases respectively, with 11 bases between them. Per germline, CDR1 SGHTA and CDR2 FQGNSA.